Here is one T cell receptor beta chain with its context. Its antigen is undetermined. This entry comes from a study of shared clonotypes between healthy human individuals. The wider study: Per-donor plates numbered three CD4 naive, three CD4 memory, two CD8 naive and one CD8 memory.

Study results and limitations: The naive CD4 repertoires of a few donors were compared, and approximately 4.5% of clonotypes were shared.

In the authors' workflow: Owing to the provision of junction-only sequences devoid of quality scores by immunoSEQ, filtering differed. Clones were sequenced by immunoSEQ multiplex PCR, and TCRdb holds only the in-frame ones, with some missing. D and trimming come from the DNA, and the V and J calls and clone size come from that table. The sample comprises about 520,000 clones, roughly 95% of which are singletons, and about 0.064% rests with the top ten. This CDR3 is 14 amino acids long. Germline CDR1 and CDR2: SGHRS and YFSETQ. V shed 3 bases and J 3 bases; nucleotides not matched to a gene: 3. The rearrangement uses TRBV5-1 and TRBJ2-7; 10 bases line up with TRBD2. The clonotype originates from a woman under 40 in good health. Sequenced material: naive CD4+ T cells sorted from blood. Subset noted: CD45RA+ positively selected. The CDR3, as DNA: TGCGCCAGCAGCTCCGAGCGGGGGGGCTACGAGCAGTACTTC. Translated, it gives CASSSERGGYEQYF.